Below, 7 T cell receptor beta chains from the same sample are listed, as sequenced in a study of control samples from healthy donors and cancer patients (dated by TCRdb to the early 2020s). The library came from the immunoSEQ multiplex PCR assay. Not all clones reach the TCRdb copy of this immuneACCESS table, which keeps in-frame sequences only. Checked studies attribute under half of the gap to unresolved V genes and leave the rest unexplained. The sample table holds 90,000 to 140,000 clones, of which approximately 83% were seen once. Jointly, the top ten make up 13% of the sample. The material sequenced was blood. The receptors derive from a woman in her fifties or sixties in good health.

CDR3: CASSLTSGSYSYNEQFF. CDR3 DNA sequence: TGTGCCAGCAGCTTGACTAGCGGGTCCTACTCCTACAATGAGCAGTTCTTC. V is TRBV7-6 and J is TRBJ2-1; 10 nucleotides line up with TRBD2. J lost 0 bases, V lost 3 bases, and 5 bases had no gene match. The CDR3 consists of 17 residues. Germline V gives CDR1 SGHVS, CDR2 FNYEAQ.

V usage is TRBV5-5 and J usage is TRBJ1-5; 9 positions match TRBD1. The germline gives CDR1 SGHKS, CDR2 YYEKEE (reference sequence). With 4 bases clipped from V and 6 bases from J, the junction kept 17 bases outside the gene matches. This CDR3 region has 18 residues. CDR3 protein: CASSGVIRDRVLSQPQHF. Here the CDR3 DNA reads TGTGCCAGCAGCGGCGTAATCCGGGACAGGGTTTTAAGTCAGCCCCAGCATTTT.

This clone was seen only a few times. The chain has TRBV6-5 and TRBJ2-5; the D gene could be TRBD1 or TRBD2 (6 bases each). Per the germline V gene, CDR1 is MNHEY and CDR2 is SVGAGI. This CDR3 comprises 15 residues. The germline V and J ends were trimmed by 3 bases and 1 base, with 12 bases remaining between them. CDR3 in DNA: TGTGCCAGCAGTTATGGGGGGCCAAGCCAAGAGACCCAGTACTTC. Translated, it gives CASSYGGPSQETQYF.

The chain recombines TRBV19 with TRBJ1-5, with no clear D. This CDR3 is 14 amino acids long. Trimming took 6 bases from V and 3 from J, leaving 12 bases between them. In germline, CDR1 is LNHDA, CDR2 SQIVND (reference sequence). The DNA for the CDR3 is TGTGCCAGTAGGGTCAGCGCGGACAATCAGCCCCAGCATTTT. Protein product: CASRVSADNQPQHF.

V is TRBV9 and J is TRBJ1-2; TRBD1 matches at 9 bases. The CDR3 loop spans 14 amino acids. Germline loops: CDR1 SGDLS, CDR2 YYNGEE. After removal of 3 bases from V and 6 bases from J, the junction contained 6 bases not matched to a gene. CDR3 amino acids: CASSEIGTGNGYTF. The CDR3 DNA reads as TGTGCCAGCAGCGAGATAGGGACAGGGAATGGCTACACCTTC.

The chain has TRBV12-5 and TRBJ2-5; 11 nucleotides match TRBD1. The V gene end was trimmed by 5 bases and the J gene end by 5 bases; junction bases not matched to a gene: 4. The germline V gene encodes CDR1 LGHNT and CDR2 FRNRAP. This CDR3 contains 14 residues. Written as DNA, the CDR3 is TGTGCTAGTGGTCCGGGACAGGGGGATGAGACCCAGTACTTC. Translating it yields CASGPGQGDETQYF. The complete variable domain, with remaining parts taken from reference TRBV12-5 and TRBJ2-5, reads DARVTQTPRHKVTEMGQEVTMRCQPILGHNTVFWYRQTMMQGLELLAYFRNRAPLDDSGMPKDRFSAEMPDATLATLKIQPSEPRDSAVYFCASGPGQGDETQYFGPGTRLLVL.

The V and J genes are TRBV5-1 and TRBJ2-1; D unresolved. The V gene lost 0 bases and the J gene lost 6 bases, with 4 bases spanning the gap. This CDR3 has 12 residues. Germline lookup yields CDR1 SGHRS and CDR2 YFSETQ. For the CDR3, the DNA is TGCGCCAGCAGCTTGGGGGGCAATGAGCAGTTCTTC. Amino acids: CASSLGGNEQFF.